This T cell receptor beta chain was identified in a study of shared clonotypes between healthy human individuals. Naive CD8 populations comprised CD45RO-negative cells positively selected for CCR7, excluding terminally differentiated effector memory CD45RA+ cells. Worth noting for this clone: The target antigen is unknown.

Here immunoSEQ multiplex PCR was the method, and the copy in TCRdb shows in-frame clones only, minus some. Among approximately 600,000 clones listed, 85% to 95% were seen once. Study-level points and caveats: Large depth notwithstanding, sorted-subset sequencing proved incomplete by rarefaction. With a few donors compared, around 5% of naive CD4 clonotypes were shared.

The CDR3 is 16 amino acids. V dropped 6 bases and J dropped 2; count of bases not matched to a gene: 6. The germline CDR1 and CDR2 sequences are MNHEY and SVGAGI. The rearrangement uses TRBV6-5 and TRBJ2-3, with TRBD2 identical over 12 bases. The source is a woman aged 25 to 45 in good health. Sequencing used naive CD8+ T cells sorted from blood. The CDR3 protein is CASSYGLAGNTDTQYF. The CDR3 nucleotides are TGTGCCAGCAGCTACGGACTAGCGGGGAACACAGATACGCAGTATTTT.